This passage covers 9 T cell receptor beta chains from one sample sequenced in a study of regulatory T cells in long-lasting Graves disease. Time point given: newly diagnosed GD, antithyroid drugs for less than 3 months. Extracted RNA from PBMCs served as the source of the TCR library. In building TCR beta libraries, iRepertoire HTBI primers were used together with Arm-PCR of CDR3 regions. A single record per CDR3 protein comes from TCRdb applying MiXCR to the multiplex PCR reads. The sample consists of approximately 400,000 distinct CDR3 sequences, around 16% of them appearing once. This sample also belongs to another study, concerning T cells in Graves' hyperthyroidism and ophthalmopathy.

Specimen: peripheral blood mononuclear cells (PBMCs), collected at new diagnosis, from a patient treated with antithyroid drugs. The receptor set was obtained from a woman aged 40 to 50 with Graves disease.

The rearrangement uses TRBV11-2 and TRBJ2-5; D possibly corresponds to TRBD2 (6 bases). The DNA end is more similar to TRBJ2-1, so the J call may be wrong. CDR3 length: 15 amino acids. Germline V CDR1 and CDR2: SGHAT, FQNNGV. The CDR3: CASSPMRGGRIEQFF. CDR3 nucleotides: TGTGCCAGCAGCCCAATGAGGGGAGGTCGGATTGAGCAGTTCTTC.

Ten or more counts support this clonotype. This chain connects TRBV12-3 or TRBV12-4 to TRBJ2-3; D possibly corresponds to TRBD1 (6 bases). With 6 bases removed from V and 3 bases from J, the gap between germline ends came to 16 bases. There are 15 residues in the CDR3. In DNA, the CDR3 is TGTGCCAGCAGCCCCTTCAGGGGTCGGACAGATACGCAGTATTTT. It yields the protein CASSPFRGRTDTQYF.

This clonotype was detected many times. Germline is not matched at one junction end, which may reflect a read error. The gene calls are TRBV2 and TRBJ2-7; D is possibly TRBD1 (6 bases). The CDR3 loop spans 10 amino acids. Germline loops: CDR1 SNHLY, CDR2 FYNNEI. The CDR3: CASRAGTTNF. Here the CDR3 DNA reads TGTGCCAGCAGGGCCGGGACAACGAACTTC.

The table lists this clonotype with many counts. The CDR3 sequence is CASSRRTVSYGYTF. For the CDR3, the DNA is TGTGCCAGCAGCCGCCGGACAGTCAGCTATGGCTACACCTTC. The chain recombines TRBV3-1 with TRBJ1-2; tentatively, D is TRBD1 (6 bases). Deletions cut 4 bases from V and 4 bases from J, with 13 bases between. From germline, CDR1 is LGHDT and CDR2 YNNKEL (reference sequence). The CDR3 sequence is 14 residues long.

The CDR3 nucleotides are TGTGCCAGTAGTATAGAAGGGGTAAGATCGACAGGCGGCCACGAGCAGTACTTC. It specifies CASSIEGVRSTGGHEQYF. The V gene is TRBV19, the J gene TRBJ2-7; maybe TRBD1 (6 bases). V was trimmed by 0 bases and J by 5 bases, leaving 23 bases between them. Germline CDR1 and CDR2: LNHDA and SQIVND (reference sequence). This CDR3 region has 18 residues.

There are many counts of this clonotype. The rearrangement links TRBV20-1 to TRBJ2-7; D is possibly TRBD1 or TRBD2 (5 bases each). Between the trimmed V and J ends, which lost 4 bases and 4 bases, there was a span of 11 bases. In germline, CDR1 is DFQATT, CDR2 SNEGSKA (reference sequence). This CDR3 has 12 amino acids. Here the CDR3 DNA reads TGCAGTGCTAACGAGGGACGGTACGAGCAGTACTTC. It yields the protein CSANEGRYEQYF.

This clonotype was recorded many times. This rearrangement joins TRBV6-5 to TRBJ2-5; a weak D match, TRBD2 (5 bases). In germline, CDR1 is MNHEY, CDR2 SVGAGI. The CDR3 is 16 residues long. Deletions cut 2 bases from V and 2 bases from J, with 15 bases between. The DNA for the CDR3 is TGTGCCAGCAGTTACGGGCAGAGGGTGGGGCAAGAGACCCAGTACTTC. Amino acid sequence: CASSYGQRVGQETQYF.

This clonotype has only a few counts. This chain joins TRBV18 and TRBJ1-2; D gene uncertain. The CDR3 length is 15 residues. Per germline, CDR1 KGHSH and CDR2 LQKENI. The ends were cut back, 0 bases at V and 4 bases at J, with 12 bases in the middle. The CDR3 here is CASSPPIPGGYGYTF. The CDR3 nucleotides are TGTGCCAGCTCACCACCGATTCCAGGAGGCTATGGCTACACCTTC.

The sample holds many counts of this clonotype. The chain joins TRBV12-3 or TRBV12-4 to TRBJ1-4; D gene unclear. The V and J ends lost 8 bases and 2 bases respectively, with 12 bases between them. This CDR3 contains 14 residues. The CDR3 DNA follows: TGTGCCAGCGCGGTTGGCCCGACTAATGAAAAACTGTTTTTT. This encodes CASAVGPTNEKLFF.